The subject of this entry is one TCR beta chain. This entry belongs to a study of blood T cell repertoires in COVID-19. Profiled with immunoSEQ multiplex PCR; TCRdb holds only in-frame clones, not every one. The table has around 270,000 clones, 80% to 85% seen once. V lost 4 bases and J 4 bases, leaving 19 bases between the germline ends. Per the germline V gene, CDR1 is SGHDN and CDR2 is FVKESK. The CDR3 is 17 residues long. The V and J genes are TRBV14 and TRBJ2-2; TRBD1 is a possible D gene (8 bases). Sequencing was performed on peripheral blood. The clonotype comes from a person between 65 and 80 years old with COVID-19, enrolled during active disease. The DNA of the CDR3 is TGTGCCAGCAGCCGACTACAGGGGGGGAGTAGCACCGGGGAGCTGTTTTTT. The encoded protein is CASSRLQGGSSTGELFF.